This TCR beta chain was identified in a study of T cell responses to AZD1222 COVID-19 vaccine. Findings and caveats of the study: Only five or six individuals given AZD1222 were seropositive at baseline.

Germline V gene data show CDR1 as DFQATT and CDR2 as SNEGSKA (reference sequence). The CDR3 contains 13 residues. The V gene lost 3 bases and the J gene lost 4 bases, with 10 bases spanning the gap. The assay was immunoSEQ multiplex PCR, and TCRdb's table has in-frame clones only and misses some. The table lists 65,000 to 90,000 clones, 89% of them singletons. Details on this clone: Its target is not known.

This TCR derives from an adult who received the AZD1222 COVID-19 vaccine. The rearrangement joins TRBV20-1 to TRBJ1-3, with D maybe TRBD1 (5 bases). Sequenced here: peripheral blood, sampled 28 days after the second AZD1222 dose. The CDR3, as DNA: TGCAGTGCTAGTGGGACCGTAGGAAACACCATATATTTT. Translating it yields CSASGTVGNTIYF.